This TCR beta chain was observed in a study of CD8 T cells in Susac syndrome. The CDR3 extends over 13 amino acids. Trimming removed 3 bases from V and 4 bases from J; junction bases left unmatched: 4. Per the germline V gene, CDR1 is GTSNPN and CDR2 is SVGIG (reference sequence). cDNA came from roughly 0.53 to 1 ug RNA primed by random hexamers. From the immunoSEQ multiplex PCR reads, TCRdb called clonotypes with MiXCR, one entry per CDR3 protein. The sample holds 150,000 to 200,000 distinct CDR3 sequences, about 96% seen once. The chain recombines TRBV30 with TRBJ1-1, with 8 positions matching TRBD1. Sequencing used CD4+ T cells from PBMCs. The clonotype originates from a human donor with Susac syndrome. The DNA for the CDR3 is TGTGCCTGGAGCGGACAGGGATTCACTGAAGCTTTCTTT. Translation gives CAWSGQGFTEAFF.